The 6 T cell receptor beta chains reported below all come from one sample, sequenced in a study of cytomegalovirus exposure and HLA in healthy donors. 60 Vbeta and 13 Jbeta primers were used in PCR. Clones were sequenced by immunoSEQ multiplex PCR, and TCRdb holds only the in-frame ones, with some missing. The table lists some 200,000 clones, 65% to 85% of them singletons, with roughly 0.66% in the top ten. The sample consisted of PBMCs. The source is a boy aged 2-15 years in good health and CMV-seronegative.

The CDR3 here is CASSLRTGGQETQYF. The CDR3 bases are TGTGCCAGTAGTTTACGGACAGGGGGTCAAGAGACCCAGTACTTC. V and J are TRBV19 and TRBJ2-5, with 10 positions matching TRBD1. The CDR3 covers 15 residues. V shed 5 bases, J shed 2 bases, and the junction held 5 bases outside the gene matches. Germline CDR1 and CDR2: LNHDA and SQIVND (reference sequence).

The rearrangement links TRBV21-1 to TRBJ2-7; the table names TRBD2, a call not compared with the DNA. TRBV21-1 is tagged as a pseudogene. The CDR3 covers 16 residues. CDR3 sequence reads: CASSKAEASGSNEQYF. The CDR3 nucleotides read TGTGCCAGCAGCAAAGCCGAGGCTAGCGGGAGCAACGAGCAGTACTTC.

This clone was detected once. This rearrangement joins TRBV30 to TRBJ2-2; 15 bases match TRBD2. CDR1 and CDR2 (germline): GTSNPN, SVGIG (reference sequence). The CDR3 spans 19 residues. Trimming removed 1 base from V and 5 bases from J; junction bases left unmatched: 11. The DNA for the CDR3 is TGTGCCTGGAGTGGCCCTCGGACTAGCGGGAGGGCCGGTACCGGGGAGCTGTTTTTT. This gives the protein CAWSGPRTSGRAGTGELFF.

The chain joins TRBV4-1 to TRBJ2-5; tentatively, D is TRBD2 (5 bases). The tail of the sequence fits TRBJ2-7 better, so the J call may be wrong. The CDR3 covers 17 residues. The germline CDR1 and CDR2 sequences are MGHRA and YSYEKL. This chain's CDR3 is CASSQDVGLPSSYEQYF. The CDR3 DNA reads TGCGCCAGCAGCCAAGATGTTGGACTTCCGAGCTCCTACGAGCAGTACTTC.

This chain joins TRBV9 and TRBJ2-5; 8 bases are shared with TRBD2. V dropped 4 bases and J dropped 1; count of bases not matched to a gene: 15. CDR3 length equals 18 residues. Looked up from germline, CDR1 is SGDLS and CDR2 is YYNGEE. DNA of the CDR3: TGTGCCAGCAGCTACATACCGGGAGCGGGAGCCCTCCAAGAGACCCAGTACTTC. This sequence encodes CASSYIPGAGALQETQYF.

The V call is TRBV18, the J call TRBJ1-1; TRBD1 is a possible D gene (5 bases). Germline-derived CDR1 and CDR2 are KGHSH and LQKENI. V gave up 6 bases and J gave up 1 base, with 12 bases separating them. The CDR3 sequence is 14 residues long. DNA of the CDR3: TGTGCCAGCTCGCCAACAGGCTCGAACACTGAAGCTTTCTTT. Translation: CASSPTGSNTEAFF.